The T cell receptor (beta chain) described here comes from a study of shared clonotypes between healthy human individuals (dated by TCRdb to the early 2020s). In terms of the full investigation: Three men and a couple of women, aged 18 to 49 years, made up the cohort. To increase sequencing depth and limit assay-specific biases, TCR repertoire library preparation and sequencing were carried out by different laboratories using diverse techniques. Leukapheresis yielded between about 0.85 and 10 billion PBMCs per donor. The study deeply sequenced blood TCR repertoires of 5 or 6 healthy adults to estimate repertoire size and the extent of clonotype sharing between individuals. For each donor, CD4 naive and CD4 memory were each run on three plates, CD8 naive on two plates, and CD8 memory on one plate. The investigation overall reported the following: Sharing across several donors was observed for approximately 5% of naive CD4, 3.5% of naive CD8, 2% to 2.5% of memory CD4, and roughly 0.4% of memory CD8 clonotypes. Sampling was limited to blood, and TCR repertoires in tissue likely differ from TCR repertoires in blood. Compared with non-shared clonotypes, clonotypes shared by all four sorted-subset donors had higher generation probabilities. Based on pairwise subsampling, the degree of clonotype sharing among donors was expected to be affected by sequencing depth. Naive subsets generally had larger estimated clonotype richness than memory subsets. Even with the large sequencing depth, rarefaction of the sorted-subset datasets indicated that sequencing was incomplete. Because the study included a small number of donors, the genetic and exposure-history diversity represented was limited.

TCR CDR3 regions were amplified from genomic DNA by multiplex PCR using the deep immunoSEQ assay. Genomic DNA extracted from each cell subset was distributed evenly over all wells of several immunoSEQ 96-well plates, and each plate served as one replicate. For sorted subsets, each replicate PCR was loaded with about 200 ng genomic DNA, equivalent to some 31,000 T cell genomes. Purified libraries were measured with a Qubit 3.0 fluorometer, size-checked on a Bioanalyzer 2100, and measured again with the KAPA Library Quantification kit. Every immunoSEQ 96-well plate was sequenced on a separate single-read 150-cycle Illumina NextSeq 550 flow cell. The original methods were these. The immunoSEQ output contained only junctional sequences without quality scores, so filtering could not match that applied to full-length reads. Sequences were annotated with PyIR, a Python wrapper for IgBLAST v1.9, using IMGT germline references to assign V/J genes and CDR3. Reads with weak V/J assignments (E-value above 1e-6), missing CDR3, stop codons, out-of-frame junctions, or ambiguous translated residues were removed. A V3J clonotype was defined by an identical inferred V gene, J gene, and CDR3 amino acid sequence. To compute the percentage overlap between repertoires, the number of shared unique clonotypes was divided by the size of the smaller repertoire. Repertoire richness was assessed with RTK rarefaction, the Chao1 estimator, and Recon v2.1 estimates of unobserved clonotypes. Generation probabilities were computed with OLGA for all TCRbeta clonotypes obtained by the gDNA method from a handful of donors. The source is immuneACCESS, and TCRdb retained only in-frame sequences with V and J called. Part of the clones is not carried over; for the studies checked, unresolved V genes explain less than half of this, and the remainder is unexplained. V and J calls and clone size come straight from that table; D and trimming were deduced from the DNA. For this sample there are about 1.4 million clones; roughly 95% appear just once. The leading ten clones occupy over 1% of the sample.

The sample holds one count of this clone. It has no known antigen specificity. It has no much larger one-base neighbor in the sample; base qualities were not kept. The donors were healthy, HIV-negative adults who had no recently reported acute infections or vaccinations. Every donor was a Caucasian adult living in Nashville, Tennessee, USA. Magnetic negative selection was used to enrich CD4+ T cells, after which naive cells were positively selected on CD45RA and the negative fraction became the memory subset. Blood was collected by leukapheresis, and PBMCs were isolated by Ficoll-Histopaque density gradient centrifugation and then cryopreserved in liquid nitrogen vapor phase. Analytical flow cytometry was used to check the purity and quantity of each magnetically sorted T cell population. Each sorted fraction had its genomic DNA isolated and then quantified by UV absorbance on a Nanodrop 2000c. Sequencing was carried out using naive CD4+ T cells sorted from blood. Explained via the paper, the cell subset or site label denotes: CD45RA+ positively selected. This receptor was taken from a man aged 25 to 40 in good health.

The DNA sequence reads TGTGCCAGCAGTTACGGACTAGCGGGGGCGGATACGCAGTATTTT. This translates into CASSYGLAGADTQYF. The chain employs TRBV6-6 and TRBJ2-3, with TRBD2 identical over 13 junction bases. Taken from the germline V gene (reference sequence), the CDR1 and CDR2 loops are MNHNY and SVGAGI. The CDR3 numbers 15 residues from cysteine through phenylalanine. Only CDR3 DNA remains: 45 bases, in frame from the first base. From V the trimming removes 2 bases and from J it removes 6 bases, while the gene matches leave 2 bases of the junction unaccounted for.